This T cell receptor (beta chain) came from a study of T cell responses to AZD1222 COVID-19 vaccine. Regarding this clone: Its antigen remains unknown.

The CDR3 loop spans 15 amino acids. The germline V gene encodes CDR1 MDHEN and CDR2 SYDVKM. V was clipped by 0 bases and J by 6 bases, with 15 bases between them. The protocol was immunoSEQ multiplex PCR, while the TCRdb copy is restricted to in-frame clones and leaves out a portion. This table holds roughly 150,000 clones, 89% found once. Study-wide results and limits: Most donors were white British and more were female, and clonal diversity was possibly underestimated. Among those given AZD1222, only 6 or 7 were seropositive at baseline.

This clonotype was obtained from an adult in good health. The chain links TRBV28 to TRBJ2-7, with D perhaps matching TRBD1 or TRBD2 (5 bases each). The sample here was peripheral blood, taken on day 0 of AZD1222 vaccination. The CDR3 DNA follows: TGTGCCAGCAGTTTATGGTCCGGGACCACCGGCGAGCAGTACTTC. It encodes CASSLWSGTTGEQYF.